Listed below are T cell receptor beta chains from one sample, sequenced in a study of Ad26.COV2.S vaccination and SARS-CoV-2 variants. Profiling relied on immunoSEQ multiplex PCR, and the TCRdb table lists in-frame clones only, not all of them. The sample includes 500,000 or so clones, 87% of them seen just once. The sequencing used peripheral blood, collected in a trial of Ad26.COV2.S vaccine versus placebo. The receptor source for this set is a person aged 18-60 years who received the Ad26.COV2.S COVID-19 vaccine or a placebo. CDR3s include the opening cysteine and the closing phenylalanine or tryptophan. A D gene is named only where the DNA matches it firmly. Where a row states a size, it is once, few, many or the class of an expanded clone; other rows omit it.

>TRBD1|-|TRBJ2-1|TRBV15
TGTGCCACCAGCAGAGTTACAGGGGATGAGCAGTTCTTC
CATSRVTGDEQFF
>-|-|TRBJ2-7|TRBV14
TGTGCCAGCAGCCCGCAGATATCCTCCTACGAGCAGTACTTC
CASSPQISSYEQYF
>-|-|TRBJ1-1|TRBV5-4
TGTGCCAGCAAAGATAAGGGTGGCACTGAAGCTTTCTTT
CASKDKGGTEAFF
>TRBD2|-|TRBJ2-1|TRBV7-2
TGTGCCAGCAGCTTAGAGACTAGCGGGGGGTACAATGAGCAGTTCTTC
CASSLETSGGYNEQFF
>TRBD2|once|TRBJ2-1|TRBV9
TGTGCCAGCAGCGTACTAGCGGTTGACAATGAGCAGTTCTTC
CASSVLAVDNEQFF
>-|-|TRBJ2-7|TRBV28
TGTGCCAGCTCCTCGGCCTCCTACGAGCAGTACTTC
CASSSASYEQYF
>-|-|TRBJ1-5|TRBV28
TGTGCCAGCACCGGCCGCCAGGGTCGGAATCAGCCCCAGCATTTT
CASTGRQGRNQPQHF
>-|few|TRBJ1-2|TRBV2
TGTGCCAGCAGTGAGGGACTCCCCGAAGGCTACACCTTC
CASSEGLPEGYTF
>-|-|TRBJ2-1|TRBV5-1
TGCGCCAGCAGCTTGGTGTCAGGTAGGGGTGATGAGCAGTTCTTC
CASSLVSGRGDEQFF
>TRBD2|-|TRBJ2-7|TRBV7-2
TGTGCCAGCAGCCCAGTGCGGCGGGGGGTGAACGATTACGAGCAGTACTTC
CASSPVRRGVNDYEQYF
>-|-|TRBJ2-3|TRBV30
TGTGCCTGGGCCCCCTTGGATACGCAGTATTTT
CAWAPLDTQYF
>TRBD1|once|TRBJ2-5|TRBV5-6
TGTGCCAGCAGCTCTGCAGACAGGGGTGAGACCCAGTACTTC
CASSSADRGETQYF
>-|-|TRBJ1-2|TRBV5-1
TGCGCCAGCAGATCGGGGGGAAGCTATGGCTACACCTTC
CASRSGGSYGYTF
>TRBD1|-|TRBJ1-2|TRBV6-6
TGTGCCAGCAGGAGGCCGGGACAGGGGCCCGTCTATGGCTACACCTTC
CASRRPGQGPVYGYTF
>-|-|TRBJ2-1|TRBV30
TGTGCCTTCCGTGATGGTAATGAGCAGTTCTTC
CAFRDGNEQFF
>TRBD1|-|TRBJ1-1|TRBV7-8
TGTGCCAGCAGCTTCGACAGGGACCCTGAAGCTTTCTTT
CASSFDRDPEAFF
>-|-|TRBJ1-5|TRBV7-9
TGTGCCAGCAGCCCGGGAGAGGGTCAGCCCCAGCATTTT
CASSPGEGQPQHF
>TRBD1|once|TRBJ1-1|TRBV5-6
TGTGCCAGCAGCTTGGTGGGGACAGATAACACTGAAGCTTTCTTT
CASSLVGTDNTEAFF
>-|-|TRBJ1-6|TRBV5-1
TGCGCCAGCAGCTTGGGAGGCAGGGGAAATTCACCCCTCCACTTT
CASSLGGRGNSPLHF
>-|-|TRBJ2-5|TRBV2
TGTGCCAGCAGTGAAGCGCTTAGTCGATTCTTGGTAACCCAGTACTTC
CASSEALSRFLVTQYF
>-|-|TRBJ1-1|TRBV7-9
TGTGCCAGTCATTCACAGGGGAACACTGAAGCTTTCTTT
CASHSQGNTEAFF
>-|-|TRBJ1-6|TRBV13
TGTGCCAGCAGCCGTATTGGGGGCACCCTCCACTTT
CASSRIGGTLHF
>-|-|TRBJ1-1|TRBV3-1/TRBV3-2
TGTGCCAGCAGCCGGAGGTTGGGGGGGGACACTGAAGCTTTCTTT
CASSRRLGGDTEAFF
>TRBD2|-|TRBJ2-1|TRBV30
TGTGCCTGGAGTGTACTACTAGCGGGAGGGCCCTACAATGAGCAGTTCTTC
CAWSVLLAGGPYNEQFF
>TRBD1|-|TRBJ1-4|TRBV6-5
TGTGCCAGCAGGCGGGCCGGGACAGGGGTTGAAAAACTGTTTTTT
CASRRAGTGVEKLFF
>TRBD1|-|TRBJ1-2|TRBV6-2/TRBV6-3
TGTGCCAGCAGTAATCCGGGACAGCATTATGGCTACACCTTC
CASSNPGQHYGYTF